Here is one TCR beta chain with its context. Its cognate antigen is unknown. These data originate in a study of T cells in Graves' hyperthyroidism and ophthalmopathy. Amplification targeted TCR beta CDR3 regions from RNA transcripts. Initially, a first-round RT-PCR of the TCR CDR3 employed the HTBI primer set. Using its own MiXCR run on the multiplex PCR reads, TCRdb lists one record per CDR3 protein. The repertoire holds around 420,000 distinct CDR3 sequences, with around 14% as singletons. V gave up 5 bases and J gave up 6 bases, with 13 bases separating them. Germline V gene data show CDR1 as SEHNR and CDR2 as FQNEAQ (reference sequence). The CDR3 sequence is 14 residues long. Study-level results: Also found in blood were most expanded thyroid clonotypes above 0.001. Median prediction lead before ophthalmopathy onset was 6.5 months with the model. Ophthalmopathy and stable hyperthyroidism were told apart by a 13 V-J model.

Patients aged 18 to 65 had newly diagnosed hyperthyroidism lasting under 2 months. Sequencing was carried out using blood. The TCR comes from a woman aged 18-29 years with Graves' hyperthyroidism. The V call is TRBV7-9, the J call TRBJ1-4; perhaps TRBD1 as D (5 bases). CDR3 sequence (DNA): TGTGCCAGCAGCCTGGGGGTTCAAGATGAAAAACTGTTTTTT. Translation: CASSLGVQDEKLFF. The variable domain in full, completed from reference TRBV7-9 and TRBJ1-4, reads DTGVSQNPRHKITKRGQNVTFRCDPISEHNRLYWYRQTLGQGPEFLTYFQNEAQLEKSRLLSDRFSAERPKGSFSTLEIQRTEQGDSAMYLCASSLGVQDEKLFFGSGTQLSVL.